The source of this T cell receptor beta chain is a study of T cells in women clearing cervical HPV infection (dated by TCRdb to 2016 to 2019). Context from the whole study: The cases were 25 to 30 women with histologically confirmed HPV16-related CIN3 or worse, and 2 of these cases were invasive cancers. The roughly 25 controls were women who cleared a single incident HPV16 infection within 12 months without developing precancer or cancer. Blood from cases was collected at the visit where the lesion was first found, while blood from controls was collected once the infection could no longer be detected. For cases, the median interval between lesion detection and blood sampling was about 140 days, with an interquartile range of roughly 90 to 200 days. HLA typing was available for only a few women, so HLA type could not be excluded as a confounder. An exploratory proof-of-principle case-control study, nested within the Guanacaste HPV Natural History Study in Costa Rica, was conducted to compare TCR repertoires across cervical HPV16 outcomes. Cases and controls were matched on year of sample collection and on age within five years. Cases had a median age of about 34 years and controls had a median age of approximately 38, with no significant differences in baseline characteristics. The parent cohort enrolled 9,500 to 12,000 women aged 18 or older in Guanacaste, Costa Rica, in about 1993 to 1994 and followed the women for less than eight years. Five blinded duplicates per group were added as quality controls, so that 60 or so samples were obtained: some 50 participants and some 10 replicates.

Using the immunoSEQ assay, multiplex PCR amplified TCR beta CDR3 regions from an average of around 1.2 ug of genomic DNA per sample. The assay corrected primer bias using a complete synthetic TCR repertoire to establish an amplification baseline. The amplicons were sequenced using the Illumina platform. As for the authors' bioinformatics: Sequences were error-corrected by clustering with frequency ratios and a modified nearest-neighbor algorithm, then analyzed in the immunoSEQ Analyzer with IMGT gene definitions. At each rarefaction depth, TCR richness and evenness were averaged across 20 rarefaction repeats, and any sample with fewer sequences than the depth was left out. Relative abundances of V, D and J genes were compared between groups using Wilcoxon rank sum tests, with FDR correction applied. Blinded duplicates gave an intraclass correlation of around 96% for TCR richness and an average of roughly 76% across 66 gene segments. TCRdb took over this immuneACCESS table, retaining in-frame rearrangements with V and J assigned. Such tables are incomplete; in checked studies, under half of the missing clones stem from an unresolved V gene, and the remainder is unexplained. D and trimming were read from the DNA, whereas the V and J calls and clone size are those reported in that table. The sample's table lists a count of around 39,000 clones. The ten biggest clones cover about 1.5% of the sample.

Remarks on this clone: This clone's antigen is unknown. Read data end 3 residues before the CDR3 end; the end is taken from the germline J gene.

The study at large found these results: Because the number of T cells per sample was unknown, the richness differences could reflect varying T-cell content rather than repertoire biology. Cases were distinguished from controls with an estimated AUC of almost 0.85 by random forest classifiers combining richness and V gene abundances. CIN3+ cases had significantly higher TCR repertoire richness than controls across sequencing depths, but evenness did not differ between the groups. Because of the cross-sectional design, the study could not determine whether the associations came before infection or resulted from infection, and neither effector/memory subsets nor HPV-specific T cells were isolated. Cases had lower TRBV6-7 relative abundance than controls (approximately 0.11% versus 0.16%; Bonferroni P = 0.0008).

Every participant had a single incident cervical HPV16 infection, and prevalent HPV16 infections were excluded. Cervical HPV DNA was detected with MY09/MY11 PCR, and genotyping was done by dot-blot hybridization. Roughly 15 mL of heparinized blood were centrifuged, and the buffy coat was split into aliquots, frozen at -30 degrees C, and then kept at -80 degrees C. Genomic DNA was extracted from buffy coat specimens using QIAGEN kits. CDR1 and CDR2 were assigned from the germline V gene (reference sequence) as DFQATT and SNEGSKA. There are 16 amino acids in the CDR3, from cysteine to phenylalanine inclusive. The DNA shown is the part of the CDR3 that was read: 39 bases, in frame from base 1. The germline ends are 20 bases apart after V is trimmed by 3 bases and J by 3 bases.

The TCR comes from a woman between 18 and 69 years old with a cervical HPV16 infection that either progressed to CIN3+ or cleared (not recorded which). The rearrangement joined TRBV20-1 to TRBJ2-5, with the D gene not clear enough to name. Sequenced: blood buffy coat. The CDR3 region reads CSARMTPGRPEETQYF. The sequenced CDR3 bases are TGCAGTGCTAGGATGACGCCAGGCCGGCCAGAAGAGACC.